The rows below give T cell receptor beta chains drawn from one sample of a study of cytomegalovirus exposure and HLA in healthy donors. Using immunoSEQ multiplex PCR, the repertoire was profiled, and TCRdb retains in-frame clones only, with some absent. The sample lists some 200,000 clones, approximately 84% seen once, with roughly 3% in the top ten. The sequenced sample was PBMCs. Receptors originate from a female donor in good health and CMV-seronegative. Each CDR3 is given with its conserved first and last residue. Fields, in order: CDR3 length, J gene, clone size, V gene, D gene, CDR3 DNA, CDR3 protein. A D gene is named only where the DNA matches it firmly. Clone size is not always given. Where it is, it says once, few, many or a class for expanded clones.

length: 16
J: TRBJ2-1
size: few
V: TRBV14
D: -
DNA: TGTGCCAGCAGCCAAGCAACCGGGATAGGGGGCAATGAGCAGTTCTTC
CDR3: CASSQATGIGGNEQFF

length: 16
J: TRBJ2-7
size: -
V: TRBV7-9
D: TRBD2
DNA: TGTGCCAGCAGCGCGAGACTAGCGGGAGGCCCTTCCGAGCAGTACTTC
CDR3: CASSARLAGGPSEQYF

length: 14
J: TRBJ1-2
size: -
V: TRBV18
D: -
DNA: TGTGCCAGCTCACCGGAGTCGATGACAGCTGGCTACACCTTC
CDR3: CASSPESMTAGYTF

length: 13
J: TRBJ2-2
size: -
V: TRBV6-1
D: -
DNA: TGTGCCAGCACCTTAGACAGGTTCGGGGAGCTGTTTTTT
CDR3: CASTLDRFGELFF

length: 13
J: TRBJ2-5
size: -
V: TRBV28
D: TRBD2
DNA: TGTGCCAGCAGCTCCGGCGGGAGAGAGACCCAGTACTTC
CDR3: CASSSGGRETQYF

length: 14
J: TRBJ2-1
size: -
V: TRBV2
D: TRBD1
DNA: TGTGCCAGCAGTGAGTGGACAGGGGCGAATGAGCAGTTCTTC
CDR3: CASSEWTGANEQFF

length: 18
J: TRBJ2-7
size: -
V: TRBV5-1
D: TRBD1
DNA: TGCGCCAGCAGCTTGACCGGGACAGGTTTGGCTGGGTCCTACGAGCAGTACTTC
CDR3: CASSLTGTGLAGSYEQYF

length: 15
J: TRBJ1-6
size: -
V: TRBV19
D: -
DNA: TGTGCCAGTAGTATAGGAGCAGGGACTGGGTCACCCCTCCACTTT
CDR3: CASSIGAGTGSPLHF

length: 11
J: TRBJ2-3
size: once
V: TRBV20-1
D: -
DNA: TGCAGTGCTAGAGGAGGGGATACGCAGTATTTT
CDR3: CSARGGDTQYF

length: 16
J: TRBJ1-3
size: few
V: TRBV6-8
D: -
DNA: TGTGCCAGCAGTTACGTCCAGTCGTACTCTGGAAACACCATATATTTT
CDR3: CASSYVQSYSGNTIYF